A single sample is the source of the 18 T cell receptor beta chains below, sequenced in a study of T-cell reconstitution after alpha-beta-depleted transplantation in children. Molecular barcoding with unique molecular identifiers was used for the TCRbeta library. Via MiXCR, TCRdb re-called the PCR reads, giving one row per CDR3 protein. The data show about 980,000 distinct CDR3 sequences, less than 30% seen once. The sample in question was PBMCs, mostly from graft donor cells, obtained 360 days after TCRalphabeta/CD19-depleted stem cell transplant. The receptors here all came from a boy less than two years old who had a stem cell transplant for SCID, so the T cells may come from the graft donor.

In its sample, this clonotype was seen a few times. The V and J genes are TRBV12-3 or TRBV12-4 and TRBJ2-2; weak D call: TRBD2 (5 bases). The CDR3 runs 17 residues. Trimming stripped 4 bases from V and 6 bases from J, with 21 bases between. This CDR3 is CASSSHRLALDPGELFF. The CDR3 region has the DNA TGTGCCAGCAGTTCCCACCGGCTAGCCCTAGATCCCGGGGAGCTGTTTTTT.

V gene TRBV2 combines with J gene TRBJ2-1, with D uncertain. The germline V gene has CDR1 SNHLY and CDR2 FYNNEI. The CDR3 runs to 12 residues. Trimming pared 7 bases from V and 7 bases from J, leaving 11 bases between. The CDR3 nucleotides are TGTGCCAGCAAGGCTATAGGAAATGAGCAGTTCTTC. Translation gives CASKAIGNEQFF.

The chain couples TRBV24-1 to TRBJ2-1; D assignment may be TRBD1 or TRBD2 (5 bases each). Germline-derived CDR1 and CDR2 are KGHDR and SFDVKD. Trimming stripped 0 bases from V and 12 bases from J, with 5 bases between. The CDR3 runs 11 residues. CDR3 nucleotide sequence: TGTGCCACCAGTGATTTGGGGGGGCAGTTCTTC. Translating it yields CATSDLGGQFF.

This chain joins TRBV25-1 and TRBJ2-1, with D possibly matching TRBD2 (5 bases). Germline values: CDR1 MGHDK, CDR2 SYGVNS. This CDR3 comprises 14 residues. V shed 3 bases and J shed 8 bases, with 14 bases lying between them. In nucleotides, the CDR3 is TGTGCCAGCAGTGAGGCGGGCTGGGTAGATGAGCAGTTCTTC. It codes for CASSEAGWVDEQFF.

The chain recombines TRBV20-1 with TRBJ1-5; D is unresolved. Per germline, CDR1 DFQATT and CDR2 SNEGSKA (reference sequence). This CDR3 has 14 residues. Trimming cost V 3 bases and J 4 bases, with 13 bases left between them. The CDR3 nucleotides are TGCAGTGCTAGTGAACCACCGGGTAATCAGCCCCAGCATTTT. It is translated as CSASEPPGNQPQHF.

This clonotype appeared a few times. This chain connects TRBV3-1 to TRBJ2-5, with 8 bases lining up with TRBD2. This CDR3 comprises 13 residues. The germline gives CDR1 LGHDT, CDR2 YNNKEL (reference sequence). V dropped 4 bases and J dropped 3; count of bases not matched to a gene: 1. CDR3 DNA sequence: TGTGCCAGCAGCCGTAGCGGGGAAGAGACCCAGTACTTC. This sequence encodes CASSRSGEETQYF.

The chain links TRBV24-1 to TRBJ2-5; TRBD1 is a possible D gene (6 bases). The CDR3 is 15 residues long. The V end was cut by 3 bases, the J end by 3 bases, with 13 bases between. Germline V gene sequence: CDR1 KGHDR, CDR2 SFDVKD. The chain's CDR3 is CATSDPVNREETQYF. As DNA, the CDR3 is TGTGCCACCAGTGATCCAGTAAACAGGGAAGAGACCCAGTACTTC.

This clonotype turned up a few times. The rearrangement links TRBV20-1 to TRBJ2-5, with D tentatively TRBD1 (5 bases). The CDR3 is 13 residues long. Germline V gene sequence: CDR1 DFQATT, CDR2 SNEGSKA (reference sequence). With 2 bases removed from V and 4 bases from J, the gap between germline ends came to 11 bases. The CDR3 is CSARLRQGETQYF. CDR3 sequence (DNA): TGCAGTGCTAGACTTCGCCAGGGAGAGACCCAGTACTTC.

The table lists this clonotype with a few counts. The chain employs TRBV7-2 and TRBJ2-6, with D hard to call. The CDR3 contains 15 residues. Germline assignment: CDR1 SGHTA and CDR2 FQGNSA. Trimming pared 4 bases from V and 3 bases from J, leaving 10 bases between. Here the CDR3 DNA reads TGTGCCAGCAGCTCCCGGGCCATTGGGGCCAACGTCCTGACTTTC. Encoded protein: CASSSRAIGANVLTF. Full variable domain (rest looked up from reference TRBV7-2 and TRBJ2-6): GAGVSQSPSNKVTEKGKDVELRCDPISGHTALYWYRQSLGQGLEFLIYFQGNSAPDKSGLPSDRFSAERTGGSVSTLTIQRTQQEDSAVYLCASSSRAIGANVLTFGAGSRLTVL.

This chain uses TRBV25-1 with TRBJ1-1; 11 nucleotides line up with TRBD1. Germline trimming cut 7 bases from V and 4 bases from J; bases unmatched to any gene: 5. The V gene's germline CDR1 is MGHDK and CDR2 SYGVNS. The CDR3 has 14 residues. The CDR3 reads CASIPDRGPTEAFF. In DNA form, the CDR3 reads TGTGCCAGCATTCCGGACAGGGGGCCCACTGAAGCTTTCTTT. Full variable domain (outside the CDR3, taken from reference TRBV25-1 and TRBJ1-1): EADIYQTPRYLVIGTGKKITLECSQTMGHDKMYWYQQDPGMELHLIHYSYGVNSTEKGDLSSESTVSRIRTEHFPLTLESARPSHTSQYLCASIPDRGPTEAFFGQGTRLTVV.

V is TRBV9 and J is TRBJ2-1; the D gene could be TRBD1 or TRBD2 (6 bases each). V was pared by 0 bases and J by 4 bases, with 11 bases between. The CDR3 runs 15 residues. Germline values: CDR1 SGDLS, CDR2 YYNGEE. CDR3 DNA: TGTGCCAGCAGCGTAGCAGGGGCGGGGTACAATGAGCAGTTCTTC. Its translation: CASSVAGAGYNEQFF. The whole variable domain, filled in from reference TRBV9 and TRBJ2-1, reads DSGVTQTPKHLITATGQRVTLRCSPRSGDLSVYWYQQSLDQGLQFLIQYYNGEERAKGNILERFSAQQFPDLHSELNLSSLELGDSALYFCASSVAGAGYNEQFFGPGTRLTVL.

This clonotype turned up a few times. The V and J genes are TRBV6-2 or TRBV6-3 and TRBJ2-1; TRBD1 is a possible D gene (5 bases). CDR3 length: 12 amino acids. Trimming removed 6 bases from V and 13 bases from J, with 16 bases in between. The germline V gene has CDR1 MNHEY and CDR2 SVGEGT. CDR3: CASSRKTALQFF. The CDR3 DNA reads TGTGCCAGCAGCAGAAAGACAGCTCTACAGTTCTTC.

This clonotype was counted a few times. The rearrangement links TRBV6-5 to TRBJ2-7; maybe TRBD2 (6 bases). Per germline, CDR1 MNHEY and CDR2 SVGAGI. This CDR3 is 12 amino acids long. Trimming took 2 bases from V and 8 from J, leaving 10 bases between them. The CDR3 coding sequence is TGTGCCAGCAGTTACCGCGGGGCTAAGCAGTACTTC. It codes for CASSYRGAKQYF.

This chain links TRBV9 with TRBJ2-1; D uncertain. The V gene's germline CDR1 is SGDLS and CDR2 YYNGEE. Trimming removed 2 bases from V and 3 bases from J, with 9 bases in between. The CDR3 spans 14 residues. CDR3: CASSVVWDYNEQFF. CDR3 DNA sequence: TGTGCCAGCAGCGTGGTTTGGGACTACAATGAGCAGTTCTTC.

V is TRBV10-3 and J is TRBJ2-3, with TRBD2 matching 12 bases. This CDR3 region has 17 residues. V lost 7 bases to trimming and J lost 3 bases; unmatched junction nucleotides: 11. Germline V gene lookup returns CDR1 ENHRY and CDR2 SYGVKD. CDR3 coding DNA: TGTGCCATCAATGCTAGCGGGGGGGCTGATTCGACAGATACGCAGTATTTT. This translates into CAINASGGADSTDTQYF.

This clonotype has only a few counts. The chain links TRBV5-1 to TRBJ1-1, with D maybe TRBD1 (6 bases). Trimming shortened V by 4 bases and J by 4 bases, and 14 bases separated the two germline ends. Per the germline V gene, CDR1 is SGHRS and CDR2 is YFSETQ. The CDR3 is 14 residues long. The CDR3 DNA reads TGCGCCAGCAGCGATGCAGGGGAACTCACTGAAGCTTTCTTT. Protein product: CASSDAGELTEAFF. The entire variable domain, with the rest obtained from reference TRBV5-1 and TRBJ1-1, is as follows: KAGVTQTPRYLIKTRGQQVTLSCSPISGHRSVSWYQQTPGQGLQFLFEYFSETQRNKGNFPGRFSGRQFSNSRSEMNVSTLELGDSALYLCASSDAGELTEAFFGQGTRLTVV.

The rearrangement joins TRBV24-1 to TRBJ2-3, with D possibly TRBD2 on 6 matching bases. This CDR3 region has 15 residues. From germline, CDR1 is KGHDR and CDR2 SFDVKD. V was clipped by 3 bases and J by 6 bases, with 15 bases between them. The CDR3, as DNA: TGTGCCACCAGTGATCGCGGACGGGGACTCGATACGCAGTATTTT. Translated, it gives CATSDRGRGLDTQYF.

The V and J genes are TRBV4-2 and TRBJ2-3; 7 bases match TRBD1. The CDR3 totals 16 residues. Losses at the gene ends were 0 bases for V and 4 bases for J; bases not matched to a gene: 7. Germline CDR1 reads LGHNA; CDR2 reads YNFKEQ. CDR3 nucleotide sequence: TGTGCCAGCAGCCAAGATCGTCGACAGGGAGCAGATACGCAGTATTTT. Protein product: CASSQDRRQGADTQYF.